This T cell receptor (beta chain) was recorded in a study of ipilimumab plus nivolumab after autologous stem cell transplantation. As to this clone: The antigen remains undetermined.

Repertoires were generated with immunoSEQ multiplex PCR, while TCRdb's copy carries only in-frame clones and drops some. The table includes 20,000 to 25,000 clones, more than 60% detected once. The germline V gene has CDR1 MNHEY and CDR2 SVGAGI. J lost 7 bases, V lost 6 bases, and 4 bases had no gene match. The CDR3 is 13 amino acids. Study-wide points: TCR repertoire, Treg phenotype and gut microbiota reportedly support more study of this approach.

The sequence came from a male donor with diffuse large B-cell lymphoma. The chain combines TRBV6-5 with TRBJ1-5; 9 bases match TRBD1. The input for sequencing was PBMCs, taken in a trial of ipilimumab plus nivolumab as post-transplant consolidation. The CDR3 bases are TGTGCCAGCAGAGTGACAGGGGGACAGCCCCAGCATTTT. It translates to CASRVTGGQPQHF.